This T cell receptor beta chain was sequenced for a study of cytomegalovirus exposure and HLA in healthy donors. As regards this clone: Its target is not known.

Study outcomes and limitations: The study designated around 150 TCR beta chains cytomegalovirus-associated. Near-uniform donor sequencing depth was presumed by presence/absence analyses.

Primers: 60 Vbeta forward and 13 Jbeta reverse. In the authors' methods: About 88 million unique TCR beta chains, about 11 million of them shared, were counted by a later analysis. Sequencing was performed with immunoSEQ multiplex PCR; in TCRdb, only in-frame clones are kept and a portion is missing. Clone size and V and J calls were adopted from that table, with D and trimming inferred from the DNA. The profile shows under 110,000 clones, over 70% of them singletons. Trimming took 10 bases from V and 10 from J; bases not matched to a gene: 3. Per the germline V gene, CDR1 is MDHEN and CDR2 is SYDVKM. This CDR3 spans 10 amino acids.

The chain uses TRBV28 and TRBJ1-2, with 10 bases aligning to TRBD1. The source of this sequence is a man aged 50 to 60 in good health and CMV-seronegative. The sample comprised PBMCs. DNA for the CDR3: TGTGCCATCGACAGGGGGCCCTACACCTTC. Its translation is CAIDRGPYTF.